The 6 T cell receptor beta chains presented below share a single source sample, sequenced in a study of T cells after posttransplantation cyclophosphamide. Clones were sequenced by immunoSEQ multiplex PCR, and TCRdb holds only the in-frame ones, with some missing. The table includes 13,000 to 15,000 clones, under 85% detected once. The sequenced sample consisted of memory CD4+ T cells sorted from PBMCs. These receptors all stem from a man aged 45-65 years.

CDR3 nucleotides: TGTGCCAGCTCACCGAGGACTAGCGCGACCCCCGAGCAGTACTTC. Its translation: CASSPRTSATPEQYF. The chain uses TRBV18 and TRBJ2-7; 9 nucleotides align to TRBD2. Germline assignment: CDR1 KGHSH and CDR2 LQKENI. V lost 3 bases and J lost 6; bases outside the gene matches: 9. This CDR3 comprises 15 residues. Full variable domain (remainder filled in from reference TRBV18 and TRBJ2-7): NAGVMQNPRHLVRRRGQEARLRCSPMKGHSHVYWYRQLPEEGLKFMVYLQKENIIDESGMPKERFSAEFPKEGPSILRIQQVVRGDSAAYFCASSPRTSATPEQYFGPGTRLTVT.

V and J are TRBV25-1 and TRBJ2-2; 9 bases line up with TRBD2. This CDR3 region has 14 residues. After removal of 9 bases from V and 2 bases from J, the junction contained 4 bases not matched to a gene. CDR1 is MGHDK and CDR2 is SYGVNS in the germline V gene. In nucleotides, the CDR3 is TGTGCCAGTCGGACTAGCGTCAACACCGGGGAGCTGTTTTTT. This sequence encodes CASRTSVNTGELFF.

The rearrangement joins TRBV5-5 to TRBJ2-5; TRBD1 matches 7 bases. CDR3 length: 14 residues. With 4 bases clipped from V and 4 bases from J, the junction kept 7 bases outside the gene matches. The germline V gene encodes CDR1 SGHKS and CDR2 YYEKEE (reference sequence). The DNA of the CDR3 is TGTGCCAGCAGCGGGAGACAGGGCCGAGAGACCCAGTACTTC. Translation gives CASSGRQGRETQYF.

This chain links TRBV7-9 with TRBJ1-1; 8 bases are a match to TRBD1. The length of the CDR3 is 14 residues. The germline V gene encodes CDR1 SEHNR and CDR2 FQNEAQ (reference sequence). V gave up 4 bases and J gave up 6 bases; unmatched junction bases: 7. Here the CDR3 reads CASSYRQGSPEAFF. The CDR3 DNA sequence: TGTGCCAGCAGCTATAGACAGGGGTCCCCTGAAGCTTTCTTT.

The gene calls are TRBV6-1 and TRBJ1-2; possible D gene TRBD1, 6 bases. Trimming took 5 bases from V and 7 from J, leaving 20 bases between them. The CDR3 totals 15 residues. CDR1 and CDR2 (germline): MNHNS, SASEGT. CDR3 bases: TGTGCCAGCAGTTCTTATCCAGGACAGAAGAGTGGCTACACCTTC. It codes for CASSSYPGQKSGYTF.

V is TRBV7-2 and J is TRBJ2-3; maybe TRBD2 (6 bases). Germline assignment: CDR1 SGHTA and CDR2 FQGNSA. V was shortened by 2 bases and J by 0 bases, with 15 bases between the two germline ends. The CDR3 loop spans 17 amino acids. Here the CDR3 DNA reads TGTGCCAGCAGCTTAAATGGTGCGGGGTCGAGCACAGATACGCAGTATTTT. Its protein product is CASSLNGAGSSTDTQYF.